This T cell receptor (beta chain) was retrieved from a study of cytomegalovirus exposure and HLA in healthy donors. It was healthy bone marrow donors who served as donors. Study-wide findings and caveats: Some TCR beta chains (over 150 of them) were listed as cytomegalovirus-associated. The productive fraction for most TCR beta V segments was about 90% or about 30% in an earlier analysis. Analyses of presence/absence relied on an assumption of roughly uniform sequencing depth across donors.

PCR was performed using 60 Vbeta and 13 Jbeta primers. Repertoires were generated with immunoSEQ multiplex PCR, while TCRdb's copy carries only in-frame clones and drops some. Seen here are 150,000 to 200,000 clones, 79% observed once, and the top ten hold 4% to 4.5%. As for this clone: Its antigen is not known.

Germline CDR1 is SGHTA and CDR2 is FQGNSA. The CDR3 covers 14 residues. The V end lost 6 bases, the J end lost 8 bases, and 19 bases lay between the germline ends. The chain recombines TRBV7-2 with TRBJ1-2, with D perhaps TRBD1 (5 bases). The sequence was obtained from a woman aged 25 to 45 in good health and CMV-seropositive. The specimen was PBMCs. Here the CDR3 reads CASSPDGGNGGYTF. The DNA of the CDR3 is TGTGCCAGCAGTCCAGACGGGGGGAACGGCGGCTACACCTTC.